This TCR beta chain comes out of a study of blood T cell repertoires in COVID-19. Profiled with immunoSEQ multiplex PCR; TCRdb holds only in-frame clones, not every one. This table holds roughly 180,000 clones, around 87% found once. This clonotype was sampled from a woman between 25 and 40 years old who had recovered from COVID-19. Material: PBMCs or T cells enriched from blood (not recorded which).

The CDR3 spells CASSSQKNTEAFF. As DNA, the CDR3 is TGTGCCAGCAGCTCACAGAAGAACACTGAAGCTTTCTTT. The chain is built from TRBV7-3 and TRBJ1-1; D not resolved. The CDR3 covers 13 residues. Germline CDR1 and CDR2: SGHTA and FQGTGA. V dropped 4 bases and J dropped 1 base, with 7 bases sitting between them. Complete variable domain (other parts from reference TRBV7-3 and TRBJ1-1): GAGVSQTPSNKVTEKGKYVELRCDPISGHTALYWYRQSLGQGPEFLIYFQGTGAADDSGLPNDRFFAVRPEGSVSTLKIQRTERGDSAVYLCASSSQKNTEAFFGQGTRLTVV.